These 25 T cell receptor beta chains came from one sample sequenced in a study of control samples from healthy donors and cancer patients. Sequencing used immunoSEQ multiplex PCR; TCRdb keeps in-frame clones, though not all of them. In the table there are some 110,000 clones, about 80% of which are singletons. Sequencing was performed on blood. These receptors originate from a woman aged 45-60 years in good health.

This clone occurred once. The CDR3 DNA sequence: TGTGCCAGCAGCTTCGGGACACTTTCTGGAAACACCATATATTTT. Amino acids: CASSFGTLSGNTIYF. The rearrangement uses TRBV7-9 and TRBJ1-3, with D possibly being TRBD1 (6 bases). The CDR3 has 15 amino acids. The germline V gene encodes CDR1 SEHNR and CDR2 FQNEAQ (reference sequence). V lost 3 bases and J 1 base, leaving 10 bases between the germline ends.

This chain uses TRBV9 with TRBJ2-5; D is possibly TRBD1 (6 bases). Germline CDR1 SGDLS, CDR2 YYNGEE. V lost 0 bases and J 4 bases, leaving 16 bases between the germline ends. The CDR3 is 16 residues long. The CDR3 DNA reads TGTGCCAGCAGCGTAGAAGGTCAGGGGCGACTAGAGACCCAGTACTTC. Its translation: CASSVEGQGRLETQYF. Combining the CDR3 with reference TRBV9 and TRBJ2-5 gives the whole variable domain DSGVTQTPKHLITATGQRVTLRCSPRSGDLSVYWYQQSLDQGLQFLIQYYNGEERAKGNILERFSAQQFPDLHSELNLSSLELGDSALYFCASSVEGQGRLETQYFGPGTRLLVL.

The chain carries TRBV19 and TRBJ1-3; D ambiguous. The length of the CDR3 is 13 residues. With 7 bases removed from V and 0 bases from J, the gap between germline ends came to 7 bases. CDR1 LNHDA and CDR2 SQIVND come from the germline V gene (reference sequence). CDR3 loop: CASTGISGNTIYF. The DNA of the CDR3 is TGTGCCAGTACGGGAATCTCTGGAAACACCATATATTTT.

This rearrangement joins TRBV4-3 to TRBJ2-1; TRBD2 matches 16 bases. This CDR3 has 17 residues. V trimming: 4 bases; J trimming: 9 bases; junction bases outside the gene matches: 9. Germline CDR1 is LGHNA and CDR2 is YSLEER. In DNA form, the CDR3 reads TGCGCCAGCAGCCCTGTAGGGACTAGCGGGGGGGCTGTTGAGCAGTTCTTC. Protein sequence: CASSPVGTSGGAVEQFF.

This chain uses TRBV7-2 with TRBJ1-4, with D uncertain. This CDR3 comprises 15 residues. CDR1 is SGHTA and CDR2 is FQGNSA in the germline V gene. The V end was cut by 1 base, the J end by 8 bases, with 14 bases between. CDR3 sequence: CASSLDWGGQEKLFF. CDR3 DNA: TGTGCCAGCAGCTTAGACTGGGGTGGGCAGGAAAAACTGTTTTTT.

This rearrangement joins TRBV6-5 to TRBJ2-7; D is ambiguous. V shed 6 bases and J shed 1 base, with 13 bases lying between them. This CDR3 is built from 14 residues. Germline V CDR1 and CDR2: MNHEY, SVGAGI. In nucleotides, the CDR3 is TGTGCCAGCAGGACCGCACACCGTTCCTACGAGCAGTACTTC. It translates to CASRTAHRSYEQYF.

This chain links TRBV6-5 with TRBJ1-6; no clear D. V was pared by 4 bases and J by 8 bases, with 6 bases between. The CDR3 is 12 residues long. Germline assignment: CDR1 MNHEY and CDR2 SVGAGI. This chain's CDR3 is CASSSSDSPLHF. CDR3 bases: TGTGCCAGCAGTTCCTCTGATTCACCCCTCCACTTT.

The V and J genes are TRBV29-1 and TRBJ1-2; D call uncertain. The CDR3 loop spans 10 amino acids. V dropped 3 bases and J dropped 9 bases, with 8 bases sitting between them. From germline, CDR1 is SQVTM and CDR2 ANQGSEA. Here the CDR3 DNA reads TGCAGCGTTGAGGTGGGTAGCTACACCTTC. Protein sequence: CSVEVGSYTF.

This CDR3 reads CASSQEGRTSSYNEQFF. In DNA, the CDR3 is TGCGCCAGCAGCCAAGAGGGTCGAACGAGCTCCTACAATGAGCAGTTCTTC. V is TRBV4-3 and J is TRBJ2-1; D gene uncertain. Germline CDR1 LGHNA, CDR2 YSLEER. This CDR3 is built from 17 residues. V dropped 0 bases and J dropped 0 bases, with 12 bases sitting between them.

The rearrangement joins TRBV5-1 to TRBJ1-2; D remains ambiguous. CDR3 length equals 16 residues. Looked up from germline, CDR1 is SGHRS and CDR2 is YFSETQ. V was pared by 4 bases and J by 1 base, with 17 bases between. CDR3 in amino acids: CASSGEGPSFNYGYTF. The CDR3 nucleotides read TGCGCCAGCAGCGGTGAAGGTCCGAGCTTTAACTATGGCTACACCTTC.

J is TRBJ1-6 and V is TRBV30; D is perhaps TRBD1 (5 bases). The CDR3 covers 13 residues. Germline loops: CDR1 GTSNPN, CDR2 SVGIG (reference sequence). The V and J ends lost 3 bases and 7 bases respectively, with 10 bases between them. The CDR3 reads CAWRGLENSPLHF. The CDR3 DNA reads TGTGCCTGGAGGGGACTGGAGAATTCACCCCTCCACTTT.

The J gene is TRBJ2-3, the V gene TRBV7-2, with a tentative D call TRBD1 (5 bases). Trimming removed 4 bases at V and 4 bases at J, with 15 bases between. Germline loops: CDR1 SGHTA, CDR2 FQGNSA. The CDR3 has 15 amino acids. DNA of the CDR3: TGTGCCAGCAGCTCCCAGGGCCGTTCTGCAGATACGCAGTATTTT. Encoded protein: CASSSQGRSADTQYF.

V gene TRBV5-5 combines with J gene TRBJ2-7, with TRBD1 matching over 8 bases. V gave up 3 bases and J gave up 5 bases; unmatched junction bases: 19. Germline V gene lookup returns CDR1 SGHKS and CDR2 YYEKEE (reference sequence). This CDR3 region has 18 residues. This CDR3 is CASSSRHQDRVVPNEQYF. The CDR3 DNA reads TGTGCCAGCAGCTCCCGACACCAGGACAGGGTAGTACCGAACGAGCAGTACTTC.

This chain uses TRBV23-1 with TRBJ1-6, with D possibly matching TRBD1 (5 bases). TRBV23-1 is identified as an open reading frame with a role that is uncertain. This CDR3 is 21 amino acids long. V lost 5 bases to trimming and J lost 0 bases, with 26 bases between them. The CDR3 sequence is CASSIPLSGKGPSSYNSPLHF. As DNA, the CDR3 is TGCGCCAGCAGTATTCCCCTATCAGGGAAAGGACCTAGCTCCTATAATTCACCCCTCCACTTT.

This chain connects TRBV27 to TRBJ1-2; TRBD1 matches 7 bases. Germline CDR1 reads MNHEY; CDR2 reads SMNVEV (reference sequence). Losses at the gene ends were 2 bases for V and 2 bases for J; bases not matched to a gene: 5. The length of the CDR3 is 15 residues. CDR3 sequence (DNA): TGTGCCAGCAGTTTAAGGGGGCAGACCAACTATGGCTACACCTTC. Encoded protein: CASSLRGQTNYGYTF.

The chain recombines TRBV11-3 with TRBJ1-1, with no clear D. The CDR3 contains 13 residues. Germline V gene sequence: CDR1 SGHNT, CDR2 YENEEA. Trimming removed 6 bases at V and 0 bases at J, with 8 bases between. In DNA form, the CDR3 reads TGTGCCAGCAGGCCAACAGTGAACACTGAAGCTTTCTTT. Translated: CASRPTVNTEAFF.

The chain uses TRBV28 and TRBJ2-5; tentatively, D is TRBD1 or TRBD2 (5 bases each). The germline V gene has CDR1 MDHEN and CDR2 SYDVKM. Deletions cut 3 bases from V and 4 bases from J, with 15 bases between. The CDR3 runs to 15 residues. This CDR3 is CASSLSTGGSETQYF. The CDR3 nucleotides are TGTGCCAGCAGTTTGTCCACTGGGGGTTCAGAGACCCAGTACTTC.

V is TRBV29-1 and J is TRBJ2-3, with D uncertain. CDR1 and CDR2 (germline): SQVTM, ANQGSEA. The CDR3 length is 15 residues. The V gene lost 2 bases and the J gene lost 2 bases, with 14 bases spanning the gap. The DNA for the CDR3 is TGCAGCGTTGAAAGTCCCGAAACGAACACAGATACGCAGTATTTT. It encodes CSVESPETNTDTQYF.

The J gene is TRBJ2-7, the V gene TRBV5-5, with a weak D call TRBD1 (6 bases). Germline V CDR1 and CDR2: SGHKS, YYEKEE (reference sequence). With 6 bases removed from V and 0 bases from J, the gap between germline ends came to 13 bases. This CDR3 spans 14 amino acids. CDR3 in DNA: TGTGCCAGCATCATGGACAGATTCTCCTACGAGCAGTACTTC. This translates into CASIMDRFSYEQYF.

This chain links TRBV28 with TRBJ1-6; no firm D call. This CDR3 is built from 15 residues. The V end was cut by 6 bases, the J end by 0 bases, with 9 bases between. CDR1 and CDR2 from the germline V gene are MDHEN and SYDVKM. The CDR3 reads CASSPGFSYNSPLHF. The DNA for the CDR3 is TGTGCCAGCAGCCCAGGATTCTCCTATAATTCACCCCTCCACTTT.

The rearrangement uses TRBV14 and TRBJ2-3; D remains ambiguous. Trimming took 4 bases from V and 11 from J, leaving 13 bases between them. Germline V gene sequence: CDR1 SGHDN, CDR2 FVKESK. The CDR3 spans 12 residues. The DNA for the CDR3 is TGTGCCAGCAGCCCGACTCTTATTAGGCAGTATTTT. Protein product: CASSPTLIRQYF.

V and J are TRBV5-1 and TRBJ1-5; 9 nucleotides line up with TRBD1. V gave up 4 bases and J gave up 6 bases; unmatched junction bases: 5. The CDR3 has 14 residues. Germline-derived CDR1 and CDR2 are SGHRS and YFSETQ. The CDR3 protein is CASSPGQGVQPQHF. The CDR3 region has the DNA TGCGCCAGCAGCCCGGGACAGGGTGTTCAGCCCCAGCATTTT.

This chain joins TRBV30 and TRBJ1-1; D ambiguous. V was pared by 0 bases and J by 5 bases, with 7 bases between. CDR1 GTSNPN and CDR2 SVGIG come from the germline V gene (reference sequence). CDR3 length: 12 amino acids. CDR3 residues: CAWSVQRTEAFF. Written as DNA, the CDR3 is TGTGCCTGGAGTGTACAAAGGACTGAAGCTTTCTTT. The full variable domain, completed using reference TRBV30 and TRBJ1-1, is SQTIHQWPATLVQPVGSPLSLECTVEGTSNPNLYWYRQAAGRGLQLLFYSVGIGQISSEVPQNLSASRPQDRQFILSSKKLLLSDSGFYLCAWSVQRTEAFFGQGTRLTVV.

The chain links TRBV6-2 or TRBV6-3 to TRBJ2-6; TRBD1 aligns across 10 bases. CDR1 MNHEY and CDR2 SVGEGT come from the germline V gene. Losses at the gene ends were 5 bases for V and 1 base for J; bases not matched to a gene: 11. The CDR3 is 19 residues long. The DNA for the CDR3 is TGTGCCAGCAGTCCCATGACAGGGGGCGCTGAATCTGGGGCCAACGTCCTGACTTTC. It is translated as CASSPMTGGAESGANVLTF.

The chain carries TRBV18 and TRBJ2-5; D remains unclear. Between the trimmed V and J ends, which lost 3 bases and 4 bases, there was a span of 12 bases. CDR3 length: 14 amino acids. Germline CDR1 KGHSH, CDR2 LQKENI. The CDR3 sequence: CASSPRLMGETQYF. DNA for the CDR3: TGTGCCAGCTCACCTCGACTTATGGGAGAGACCCAGTACTTC.